This TCR beta chain was found in a study of T-cell reconstitution after alpha-beta-depleted transplantation in children. There are 17 residues in the CDR3. V gave up 0 bases and J gave up 6 bases; unmatched junction bases: 10. The germline V gene has CDR1 SGHNT and CDR2 YENEEA. Using unique molecular identifiers, the investigators prepared the TCRbeta library. Via MiXCR, TCRdb re-called the PCR reads, giving one row per CDR3 protein. In the table there are a few hundred thousand distinct CDR3 sequences, under 15% of which are singletons. The chain uses TRBV11-3 and TRBJ2-1, with 8 bases lining up with TRBD2. The TCR originated in a human donor who donated a stem cell graft to a child with combined immunodeficiency. The material was PBMCs from the stem cell graft donor, obtained from the stem cell graft. The CDR3 spells CASSLELTGGPGNEQFF. In DNA, the CDR3 is TGTGCCAGCAGCTTAGAACTGACGGGGGGGCCGGGCAATGAGCAGTTCTTC.